This section outlines one T cell receptor beta chain sequence together with its context. The clone's antigen remains unknown. No base qualities exist here, and no much larger clone lies one base off it. Other DNA sequences in the sample encode the same CDR3. The entire amount of isolated RNA was reverse transcribed using the High Capacity cDNA Reverse Transcription Kit, so the sequenced TCRB transcripts were expressed ones. Naive, central memory and regulatory T cell samples underwent deep immunoSEQ sequencing, averaging roughly 3.4 million total reads per sample. Sorted cells were lysed in RLT buffer, and RNA was extracted using DNase-treated RNeasy Micro or Mini kits according to cell number. To prevent cross-contamination, each cell subset was processed individually, whereas patient and healthy donor samples were processed jointly. Using the immunoSEQ multiplex PCR, TCRB sequences were amplified from cDNA into 87-bp fragments spanning the CDR3 region. Sequencing of the amplicons was performed on the Illumina HiSeq platform. The original methods were these. PCR bias was computationally corrected using synthetic template baselines, reads within Hamming distance 2 were collapsed, and singletons that could not be merged were discarded. Reads were aligned to IMGT to assign V, D and J genes, CDR3 length, and insertions or deletions at six rearrangement sites. Within each subset, clonotype counts were normalized to sorted cell number, and only after that were true diversity and Gini coefficients computed with the tcR R package. The overlap coefficient, calculated on TCRB nucleotide sequences, was used to quantify repertoire sharing. Drawn from immuneACCESS, this table holds only the in-frame rearrangements with V and J called that TCRdb kept. Clones are partly lost; checked studies trace under half to an unresolved V gene and leave the rest unexplained. V, J and clone size are those of that table, while D and trimming were read from the DNA. This sample is represented by more than 150,000 clones; 13% of them were singletons. The ten most abundant clones make up 0.62% of the sample.

A single peripheral blood draw of roughly 0.11 L on average was collected from each donor into heparinised tubes. Using a panel that included CD45RO, CCR7, CD25, CD127, CD95 and CD27, naive, central memory, regulatory and stem cell-like memory CD4+ T cells were sorted on a BD FACSAria II. Purity was above 95% for every sorted population. PBMCs were isolated right away by Lymphoprep density gradient centrifugation and were stained directly, without culture. So that batch effects would be minimized, each experiment stained and sorted samples in pairs, pairing one healthy donor with one patient. The sample is drawn from a study of beta chain features in type 1 diabetes (dated by TCRdb to 2017 to 2018). Notes on the research overall: Mean age, gender distribution, total cell number and subset yield were not different between patients and healthy donors. A total of around 110,000,000 sorted cells were examined across all samples, and RNA yield correlated strongly with the number of cells per subset. The study compared the TCRB repertoires of sorted circulating CD4+ T cell subsets in recently diagnosed type 1 diabetes patients with those in matched healthy donors. Regulatory and stem cell-like memory subsets were isolated from only 8 patients and roughly 8 healthy donors, whereas naive and central memory subsets came from all 30 or so donors. Broad study findings and their caveats: Because the HLA sub-analyses included only small numbers of individuals, any influence of HLA type on TCRB rearrangement was left unresolved. Shorter templates might have been favored by PCR, but patient and control samples were amplified and corrected together, so both groups would have been affected equally by any skew. The naive, central memory and regulatory TCRB repertoires appeared to resemble one another more closely among patients than among healthy donors. In all four CD4+ subsets, TCRB CDR3 length was moderately but significantly shorter in type 1 diabetes patients. Sequencing cDNA rather than genomic DNA could over-represent highly expressing activated cells, although activation and CD3 levels did not differ between groups. At VDJ recombination sites, patients with type 1 diabetes made fewer insertions and deleted more nucleotides, a pattern implying thymic rearrangement abnormalities.

V is pruned by 7 bases and J by 4 bases, leaving 6 bases of the junction without a gene match. From the cysteine up to the phenylalanine, the CDR3 has a length of 14 residues. Solely the CDR3 DNA is kept, with 42 bases framed from the first base. CDR1 and CDR2, per the germline V gene (reference sequence), are LNHDA and SQIVND. The V and J segments used are TRBV19 and TRBJ1-5, with 8 junctional bases fitting TRBD1. The sequenced material came from central memory CD4+ T cells from blood. The source is a woman aged 18 to 35 in good health. Here is the DNA: TGTGCCAGTAACAGGGGGGAGGGAAATCAGCCCCAGCATTTT. It encodes CASNRGEGNQPQHF.